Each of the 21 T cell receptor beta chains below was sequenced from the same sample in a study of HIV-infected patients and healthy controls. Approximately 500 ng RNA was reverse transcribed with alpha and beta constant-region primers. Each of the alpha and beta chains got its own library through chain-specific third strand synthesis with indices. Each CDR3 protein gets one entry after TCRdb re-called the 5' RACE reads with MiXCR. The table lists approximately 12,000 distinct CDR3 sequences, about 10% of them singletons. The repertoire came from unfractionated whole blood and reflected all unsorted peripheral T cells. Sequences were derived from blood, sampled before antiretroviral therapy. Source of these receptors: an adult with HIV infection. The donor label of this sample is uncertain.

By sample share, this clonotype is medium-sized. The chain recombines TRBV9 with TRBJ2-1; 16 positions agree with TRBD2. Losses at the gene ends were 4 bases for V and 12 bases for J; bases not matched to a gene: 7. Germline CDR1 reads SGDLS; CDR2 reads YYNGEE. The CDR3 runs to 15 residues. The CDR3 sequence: CASSYGTSGRDGQFF. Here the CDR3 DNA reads TGTGCCAGCAGCTATGGGACTAGCGGGAGGGATGGGCAGTTCTTC.

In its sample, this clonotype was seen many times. The chain's CDR3 is CASSLGQDDEQYF. The CDR3 DNA reads TGCGCCAGCAGCTTGGGGCAGGACGACGAGCAGTACTTC. The chain is built from TRBV5-1 and TRBJ2-7; D remains ambiguous. V shed 0 bases and J shed 5 bases, with 9 bases lying between them. The CDR3 sequence is 13 residues long. CDR1 and CDR2 (germline): SGHRS, YFSETQ.

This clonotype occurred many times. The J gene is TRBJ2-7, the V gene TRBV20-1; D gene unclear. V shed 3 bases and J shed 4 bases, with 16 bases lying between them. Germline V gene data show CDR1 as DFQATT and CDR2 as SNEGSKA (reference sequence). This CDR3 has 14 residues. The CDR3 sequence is CSASRTTASYEQYF. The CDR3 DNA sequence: TGCAGTGCTAGCCGGACCACCGCTTCTTACGAGCAGTACTTC.

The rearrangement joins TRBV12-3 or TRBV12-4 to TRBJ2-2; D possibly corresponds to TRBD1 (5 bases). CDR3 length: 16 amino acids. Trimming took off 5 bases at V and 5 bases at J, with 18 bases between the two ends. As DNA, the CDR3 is TGTGCCAGCAGTCTGGTCGGACAATCGGAGACCGGGGAGCTGTTTTTT. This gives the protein CASSLVGQSETGELFF.

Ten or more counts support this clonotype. The CDR3 sequence: CSAMTAEGANVLTF. The CDR3 DNA is TGCAGTGCCATGACCGCGGAGGGGGCCAACGTCCTGACTTTC. The chain couples TRBV20-1 to TRBJ2-6; D is undetermined. This CDR3 region has 14 residues. The germline V and J ends were trimmed by 6 bases and 4 bases, with 13 bases remaining between them. Germline V gene sequence: CDR1 DFQATT, CDR2 SNEGSKA (reference sequence).

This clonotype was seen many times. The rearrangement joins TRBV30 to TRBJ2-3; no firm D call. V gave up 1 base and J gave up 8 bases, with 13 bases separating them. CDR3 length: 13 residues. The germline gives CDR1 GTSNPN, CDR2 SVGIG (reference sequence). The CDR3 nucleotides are TGTGCCTGGAGTGGGGTGATGATGGGTACGCAGTATTTT. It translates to CAWSGVMMGTQYF.

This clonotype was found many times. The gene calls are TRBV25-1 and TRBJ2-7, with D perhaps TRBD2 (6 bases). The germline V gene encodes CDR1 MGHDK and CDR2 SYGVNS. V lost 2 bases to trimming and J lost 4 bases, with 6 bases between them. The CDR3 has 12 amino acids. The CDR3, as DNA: TGTGCCAGCAGTGAAGCGGGGTACGAGCAGTACTTC. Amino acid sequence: CASSEAGYEQYF.

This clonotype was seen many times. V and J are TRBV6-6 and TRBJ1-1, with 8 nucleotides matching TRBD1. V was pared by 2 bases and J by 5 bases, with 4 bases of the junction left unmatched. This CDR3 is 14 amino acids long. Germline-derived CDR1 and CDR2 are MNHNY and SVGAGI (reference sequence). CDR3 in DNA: TGTGCCAGCAGTTACGATCAGGGGGCGACTGAAGCTTTCTTT. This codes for CASSYDQGATEAFF.

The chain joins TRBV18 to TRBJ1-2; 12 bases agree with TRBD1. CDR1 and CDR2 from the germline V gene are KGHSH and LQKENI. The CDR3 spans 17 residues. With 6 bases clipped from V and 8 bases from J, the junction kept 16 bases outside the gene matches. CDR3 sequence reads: CASSRGSPGQGAGGYTF. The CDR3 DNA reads TGTGCCAGCTCGCGCGGATCTCCGGGACAGGGGGCTGGAGGCTACACCTTC.

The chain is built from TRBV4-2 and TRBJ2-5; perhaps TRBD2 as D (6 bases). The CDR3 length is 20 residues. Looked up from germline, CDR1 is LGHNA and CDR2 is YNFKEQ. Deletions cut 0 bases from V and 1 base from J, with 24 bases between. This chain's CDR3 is CASSQDRKLGWASAQETQYF. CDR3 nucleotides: TGTGCCAGCAGCCAAGACAGAAAGCTTGGGTGGGCTAGCGCCCAAGAGACCCAGTACTTC.

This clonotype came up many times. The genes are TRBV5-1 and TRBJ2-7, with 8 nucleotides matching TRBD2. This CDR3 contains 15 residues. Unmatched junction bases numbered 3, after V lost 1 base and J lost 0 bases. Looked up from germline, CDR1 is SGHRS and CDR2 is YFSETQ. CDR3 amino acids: CASSLSGGSSYEQYF. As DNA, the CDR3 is TGCGCCAGCAGCTTGAGCGGGGGAAGCTCCTACGAGCAGTACTTC.

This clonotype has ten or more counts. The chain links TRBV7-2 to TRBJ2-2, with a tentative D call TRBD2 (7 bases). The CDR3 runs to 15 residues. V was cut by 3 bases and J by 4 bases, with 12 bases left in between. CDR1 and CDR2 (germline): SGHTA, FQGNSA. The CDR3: CASSLTGGPTGELFF. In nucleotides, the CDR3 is TGTGCCAGCAGCTTGACGGGGGGCCCCACCGGGGAGCTGTTTTTT.

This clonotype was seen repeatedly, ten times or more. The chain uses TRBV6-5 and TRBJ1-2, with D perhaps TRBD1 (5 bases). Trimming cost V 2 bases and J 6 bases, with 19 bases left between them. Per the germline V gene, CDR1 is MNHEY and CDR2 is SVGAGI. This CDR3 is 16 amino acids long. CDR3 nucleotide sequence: TGTGCCAGCAGTTACACCGGCCCGGGGGTTAGTCATGGCTACACCTTC. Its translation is CASSYTGPGVSHGYTF.

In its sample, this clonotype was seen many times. The CDR3 is CASLTGPCNQPQHF. For the CDR3, the DNA is TGTGCCAGCCTCACCGGGCCCTGCAATCAGCCCCAGCATTTT. The chain links TRBV6-9 to TRBJ1-5; D gene ambiguous. This CDR3 has 14 amino acids. Germline V CDR1 and CDR2: MNHGY, SVAAGI. The germline V and J ends were trimmed by 8 bases and 2 bases, with 13 bases remaining between them.

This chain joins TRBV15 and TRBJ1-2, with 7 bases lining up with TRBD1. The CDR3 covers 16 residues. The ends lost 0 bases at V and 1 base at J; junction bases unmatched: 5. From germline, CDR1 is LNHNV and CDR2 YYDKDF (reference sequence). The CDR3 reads CATSRDRTGVNYGYTF. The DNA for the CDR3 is TGTGCCACCAGCAGAGATAGAACAGGGGTTAACTATGGCTACACCTTC.

CDR3 sequence: CASSFSGMGVFGPEGDYGYTF. The DNA for the CDR3 is TGTGCCAGCAGTTTCTCTGGAATGGGTGTCTTCGGACCGGAAGGGGACTATGGCTACACCTTC. The gene calls are TRBV7-8 and TRBJ1-2; TRBD1 is a possible D gene (5 bases). V lost 6 bases to trimming and J lost 3 bases, with 35 bases between them. This CDR3 has 21 amino acids. CDR1 is SGHVS and CDR2 is FQNEAQ in the germline V gene.

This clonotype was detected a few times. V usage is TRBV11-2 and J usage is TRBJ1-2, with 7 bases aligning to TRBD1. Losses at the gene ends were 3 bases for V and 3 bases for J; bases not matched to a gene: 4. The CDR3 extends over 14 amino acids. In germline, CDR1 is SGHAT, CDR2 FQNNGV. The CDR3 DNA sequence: TGTGCCAGCAGCTTCCACAGGGGAGACTATGGCTACACCTTC. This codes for CASSFHRGDYGYTF.

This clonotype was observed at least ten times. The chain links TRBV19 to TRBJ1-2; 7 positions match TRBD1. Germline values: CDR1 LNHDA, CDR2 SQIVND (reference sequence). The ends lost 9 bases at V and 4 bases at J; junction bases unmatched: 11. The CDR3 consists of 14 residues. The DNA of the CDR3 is TGTGCCAGCCTGACCGACAGGGCAAGCTATGGCTACACCTTC. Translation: CASLTDRASYGYTF.

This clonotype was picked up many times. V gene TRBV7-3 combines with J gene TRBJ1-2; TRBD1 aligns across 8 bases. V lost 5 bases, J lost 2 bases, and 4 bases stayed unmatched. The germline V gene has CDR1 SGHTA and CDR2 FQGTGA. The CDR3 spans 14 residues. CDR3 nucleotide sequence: TGTGCCAGCAGCGACGGACAGGGAAACTATGGCTACACCTTC. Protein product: CASSDGQGNYGYTF.

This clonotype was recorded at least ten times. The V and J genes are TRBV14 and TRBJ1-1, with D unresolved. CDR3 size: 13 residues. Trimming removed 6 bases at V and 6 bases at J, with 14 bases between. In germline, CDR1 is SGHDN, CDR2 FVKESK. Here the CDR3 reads CASREARTPEAFF. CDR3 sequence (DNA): TGTGCCAGCAGAGAGGCCCGAACGCCTGAAGCTTTCTTT.

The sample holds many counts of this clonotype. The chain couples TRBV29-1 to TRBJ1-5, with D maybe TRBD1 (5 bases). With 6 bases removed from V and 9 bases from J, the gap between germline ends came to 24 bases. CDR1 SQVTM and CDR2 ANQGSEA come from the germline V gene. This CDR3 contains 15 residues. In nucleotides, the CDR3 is TGCAGCGTCCTCCTCGATCCCGACGGGGCCGGGCCCCAGCATTTT. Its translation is CSVLLDPDGAGPQHF.